These 8 T cell receptor beta chains were sequenced from one sample in a study of blood T cell repertoires in COVID-19. TCRdb's table, derived via immunoSEQ multiplex PCR, lists solely in-frame clones and lacks some. The table includes over 95,000 clones, more than 75% detected once. Sequenced input: peripheral blood. The receptors were gathered from a woman in her 40s with acute or convalescent COVID-19.

The genes are TRBV24-1 and TRBJ1-5, with no clear D. The V and J ends lost 7 bases and 4 bases respectively, with 16 bases between them. The CDR3 is 15 amino acids. CDR1 is KGHDR and CDR2 is SFDVKD in the germline V gene. CDR3 nucleotide sequence: TGTGCCACCAGGACCCAGCGTGAGACTAATCAGCCCCAGCATTTT. Translated, it gives CATRTQRETNQPQHF.

The CDR3 protein is CASSSYGQGTSEAFF. The CDR3 region has the DNA TGTGCCAGCAGTTCATATGGACAGGGTACGTCTGAAGCTTTCTTT. The V and J genes are TRBV27 and TRBJ1-1; TRBD1 matches 8 bases. Germline-derived CDR1 and CDR2 are MNHEY and SMNVEV (reference sequence). CDR3 length: 15 residues. V gave up 4 bases and J gave up 6 bases; unmatched junction bases: 10.

The chain links TRBV2 to TRBJ2-7; no reliable D call. The V gene lost 6 bases and the J gene lost 2 bases, with 11 bases spanning the gap. CDR1 SNHLY and CDR2 FYNNEI come from the germline V gene. The CDR3 length is 13 residues. CDR3 nucleotide sequence: TGTGCCAGCAGACAAGACTCAGCCTACGAGCAGTACTTC. Its protein is CASRQDSAYEQYF.

CDR3 protein: CAWSRGVVYEQYF. CDR3 in DNA: TGTGCCTGGAGTCGGGGTGTGGTCTACGAGCAGTACTTC. The chain uses TRBV30 and TRBJ2-7; perhaps TRBD2 as D (5 bases). V lost 2 bases and J lost 3, with 11 bases in between. Per the germline V gene, CDR1 is GTSNPN and CDR2 is SVGIG (reference sequence). The CDR3 loop spans 13 amino acids.

This clone was recorded many times. Within the sample, other DNA sequences also encode this same CDR3. The chain is built from TRBV4-2 and TRBJ2-7, with TRBD1 matching 9 bases. Germline-derived CDR1 and CDR2 are LGHNA and YNFKEQ. V dropped 1 base and J dropped 6; count of bases not matched to a gene: 7. The CDR3 runs to 15 residues. CDR3 DNA: TGTGCCAGCAGCCAAGTCGGACAGGGGCTCGGCGAGCAGTACTTC. This sequence encodes CASSQVGQGLGEQYF.

This rearrangement joins TRBV5-4 to TRBJ1-4, with D unresolved. The germline CDR1 and CDR2 sequences are SGHNT and YYREEE (reference sequence). This CDR3 is built from 15 residues. The V gene lost 4 bases and the J gene lost 5 bases, with 15 bases spanning the gap. The CDR3 DNA is TGTGCCAGCAGCGTGGGAGGGCCGGGGAATGAAAAACTGTTTTTT. Its protein product is CASSVGGPGNEKLFF.

The chain joins TRBV7-9 to TRBJ2-2, with unresolved D. The germline gives CDR1 SEHNR, CDR2 FQNEAQ (reference sequence). This CDR3 is 12 amino acids long. Deletions cut 3 bases from V and 11 bases from J, with 10 bases between. The CDR3 spells CASSLVPTELFF. The CDR3 DNA follows: TGTGCCAGCAGCTTGGTTCCGACAGAGCTGTTTTTT.

This chain connects TRBV13 to TRBJ1-2; D is unclear. Germline loops: CDR1 PRHDT, CDR2 FYEKMQ (reference sequence). The CDR3 sequence is 13 residues long. The V end was cut by 6 bases, the J end by 1 base, with 9 bases between. CDR3 amino acids: CASRPASNYGYTF. As DNA, the CDR3 is TGTGCCAGCAGACCCGCCAGTAACTATGGCTACACCTTC. Full variable domain (rest looked up from reference TRBV13 and TRBJ1-2): AAGVIQSPRHLIKEKRETATLKCYPIPRHDTVYWYQQGPGQDPQFLISFYEKMQSDKGSIPDRFSAQQFSDYHSELNMSSLELGDSALYFCASRPASNYGYTFGSGTRLTVV.